The present T cell receptor beta chain was sequenced within a study of T cells in localized non-small cell lung cancer. This CDR3 region has 15 residues. V lost 4 bases to trimming and J lost 6 bases; unmatched junction nucleotides: 7. Germline V gene data show CDR1 as LNHNV and CDR2 as YYDKDF (reference sequence). In regard to this clone: The antigen remains undetermined.

The study's findings and limits: Adjacent lung was found to contain a median approximately 50 of the top 100 tumor clones. There was an association of higher blood T cell density with longer overall survival. Highest T cell clonality was seen in uninvolved adjacent lung, surpassing that measured in tumor. Owing to sequencing of a solitary tumor region, heterogeneity cannot be discounted.

Libraries were prepared by immunoSEQ multiplex PCR; TCRdb keeps only in-frame clonotypes and omits some of them. This table has nearly 35,000 clones, almost 90% appearing once. The sequence was obtained from a woman aged 35 to 70 with stage I lung adenocarcinoma. The material was peripheral blood, obtained before any cancer treatment. The chain combines TRBV15 with TRBJ2-1; 9 positions match TRBD2. The DNA of the CDR3 is TGTGCCACCAGCACTCCTGCGGGGGGGATCAATGAGCAGTTCTTC. It yields the protein CATSTPAGGINEQFF. The whole variable domain, remainder taken from reference TRBV15 and TRBJ2-1, is DAMVIQNPRYQVTQFGKPVTLSCSQTLNHNVMYWYQQKSSQAPKLLFHYYDKDFNNEADTPDNFQSRRPNTSFCFLDIRSPGLGDTAMYLCATSTPAGGINEQFFGPGTRLTVL.